This T cell receptor beta chain was documented in a study of T cells after yellow fever vaccination. Notes on the study in general: FACS-sorted repertoires might harbor abundant contaminating clonotypes from the bulk population. Though it reached lower strength, the secondary response hit its peak faster, day 5 versus 15.

This clonotype was seen only a few times. Its matching antigen is unknown. Germline V gene lookup returns CDR1 LNHDA and CDR2 SQIVND (reference sequence). The CDR3 extends over 11 amino acids. Trimming stripped 4 bases from V and 14 bases from J, with 13 bases between. TCR cDNA was made by 5'RACE template switching, adding a universal primer site and UMIs. MiXCR, run by TCRdb on the 5' RACE reads, gives a single entry per CDR3 protein. The sample lists hundreds of thousands of distinct CDR3 sequences, under 7.5% occurring once. The receptor was isolated from a man aged 30 to 45 who received the YFV17D yellow fever vaccine. The sample here was PBMCs, taken 5 days after the yellow fever booster vaccination. V and J are TRBV19 and TRBJ2-3; D unclear. CDR3 region: CASSRLSQWYF. The CDR3 nucleotides are TGTGCCAGTAGTAGACTTTCCCAGTGGTATTTT.